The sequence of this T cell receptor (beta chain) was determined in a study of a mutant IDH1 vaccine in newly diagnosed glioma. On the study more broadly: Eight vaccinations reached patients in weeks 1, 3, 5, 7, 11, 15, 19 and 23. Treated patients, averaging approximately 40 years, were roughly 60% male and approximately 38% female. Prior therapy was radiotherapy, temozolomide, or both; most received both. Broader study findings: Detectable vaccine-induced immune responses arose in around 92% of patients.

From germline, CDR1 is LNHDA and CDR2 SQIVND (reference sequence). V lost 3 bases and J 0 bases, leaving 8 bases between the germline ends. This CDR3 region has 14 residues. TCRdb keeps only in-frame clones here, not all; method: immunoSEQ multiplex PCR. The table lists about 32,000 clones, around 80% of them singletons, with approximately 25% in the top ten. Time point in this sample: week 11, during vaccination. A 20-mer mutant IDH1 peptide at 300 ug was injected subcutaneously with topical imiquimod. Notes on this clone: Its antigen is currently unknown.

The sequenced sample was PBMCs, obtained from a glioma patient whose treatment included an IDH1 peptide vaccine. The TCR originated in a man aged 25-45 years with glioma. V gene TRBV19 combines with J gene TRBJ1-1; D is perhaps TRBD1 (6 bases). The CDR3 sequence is CASSMDSLNTEAFF. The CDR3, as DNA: TGTGCCAGTAGTATGGACAGTTTGAACACTGAAGCTTTCTTT.